Presented here are 29 T cell receptor beta chains from one specimen sequenced in a study of blood T cell repertoires in COVID-19. The method was immunoSEQ multiplex PCR; TCRdb's version includes in-frame clones alone and lacks a portion of them. The table records 130,000 to 150,000 clones, approximately 84% of them present only once. Sequencing input: peripheral blood. The receptors here all came from a human donor with acute or convalescent COVID-19. The donor label of this sample is uncertain.

This chain connects TRBV15 to TRBJ1-3; D call uncertain. CDR1 is LNHNV, CDR2 YYDKDF, per germline (reference sequence). V gave up 1 base and J gave up 4 bases, with 11 bases separating them. This CDR3 is 15 amino acids long. DNA for the CDR3: TGTGCCACCAGCAGAGTGCCGGGTATGGGAAACACCATATATTTT. Its protein product is CATSRVPGMGNTIYF.

This clone was counted only a few times. V usage is TRBV10-3 and J usage is TRBJ2-1; perhaps TRBD2 as D (5 bases). CDR1 and CDR2 from the germline V gene are ENHRY and SYGVKD. V was trimmed by 10 bases and J by 3 bases, leaving 16 bases between them. The CDR3 covers 14 residues. The CDR3: CATSMASGYNEQFF. The CDR3 DNA follows: TGTGCCACCTCGATGGCCAGCGGCTACAATGAGCAGTTCTTC.

The J gene is TRBJ2-7, the V gene TRBV10-3, with D possibly being TRBD2 (7 bases). Germline lookup yields CDR1 ENHRY and CDR2 SYGVKD. V lost 4 bases, J lost 4 bases, and 11 bases lay in between. The CDR3 contains 13 residues. The CDR3 sequence: CAISAGGAYEQYF. CDR3 sequence (DNA): TGTGCCATCAGTGCGGGGGGCGCATACGAGCAGTACTTC.

The CDR3 DNA reads as TGCAGTGCTAGTAAATCCTGGACTAGCGGGGGGGCCCAAGAGACCCAGTACTTC. Residues: CSASKSWTSGGAQETQYF. The J gene is TRBJ2-5, the V gene TRBV20-1, with TRBD2 identical over 15 bases. Germline CDR1 reads DFQATT; CDR2 reads SNEGSKA (reference sequence). Unmatched junction bases numbered 9, after V lost 3 bases and J lost 1 base. CDR3 length: 18 amino acids.

The chain links TRBV5-4 to TRBJ2-1; TRBD2 aligns across 11 bases. The CDR3 length is 16 residues. CDR1 and CDR2 (germline): SGHNT, YYREEE (reference sequence). V shed 2 bases and J 4 bases; nucleotides not matched to a gene: 5. The CDR3 sequence is CASSFSGRDGYNEQFF. In DNA form, the CDR3 reads TGTGCCAGCAGCTTTAGCGGGAGGGACGGGTACAATGAGCAGTTCTTC. The whole variable domain, remainder taken from reference TRBV5-4 and TRBJ2-1, is ETGVTQSPTHLIKTRGQQVTLRCSSQSGHNTVSWYQQALGQGPQFIFQYYREEENGRGNFPPRFSGLQFPNYSSELNVNALELDDSALYLCASSFSGRDGYNEQFFGPGTRLTVL.

V usage is TRBV4-3 and J usage is TRBJ1-6; weak D call: TRBD1 (5 bases). In germline, CDR1 is LGHNA, CDR2 YSLEER. The CDR3 sequence is 17 residues long. The V end lost 1 base, the J end lost 6 bases, and 16 bases lay between the germline ends. DNA of the CDR3: TGCGCCAGCAGCCAAGGCAAAGGGGCCAGGGCTAATTCACCCCTCCACTTT. This translates into CASSQGKGARANSPLHF.

The genes are TRBV5-4 and TRBJ2-3; 8 bases fit TRBD2. The CDR3 loop spans 16 amino acids. In germline, CDR1 is SGHNT, CDR2 YYREEE (reference sequence). J lost 2 bases, V lost 4 bases, and 9 bases had no gene match. The chain's CDR3 is CASSLRRGAFTDTQYF. The CDR3 coding sequence is TGTGCCAGCAGCCTCCGGCGGGGGGCATTCACAGATACGCAGTATTTT.

This clone was observed a handful of times. This sequence joins TRBV19 and TRBJ2-1; the D gene is possibly TRBD2 (5 bases). The CDR3 covers 12 residues. Germline values: CDR1 LNHDA, CDR2 SQIVND (reference sequence). Between the trimmed V and J ends, which lost 6 bases and 7 bases, there was a span of 10 bases. CDR3 nucleotides: TGTGCCAGTAGCGCTAGCAGGAATGAGCAGTTCTTC. This codes for CASSASRNEQFF.

The genes are TRBV7-8 and TRBJ1-2, with TRBD1 matching 12 bases. Losses at the gene ends were 0 bases for V and 8 bases for J; bases not matched to a gene: 10. This CDR3 has 17 amino acids. Germline V CDR1 and CDR2: SGHVS, FQNEAQ. CDR3 loop: CASSLAGTGGAMYGYTF. CDR3 nucleotide sequence: TGTGCCAGCAGCTTAGCGGGGACAGGGGGCGCAATGTACGGCTACACCTTC.

The chain has TRBV6-1 and TRBJ2-5, with TRBD1 matching 10 bases. The CDR3 extends over 17 amino acids. After removal of 3 bases from V and 0 bases from J, the junction contained 7 bases not matched to a gene. Per the germline V gene, CDR1 is MNHNS and CDR2 is SASEGT. For the CDR3, the DNA is TGTGCCAGCAGTGACGCCCCGGGACAGGGGTACCAAGAGACCCAGTACTTC. It yields the protein CASSDAPGQGYQETQYF.

This chain joins TRBV20-1 and TRBJ2-3; TRBD2 might be the D (5 bases). The germline V and J ends were trimmed by 3 bases and 6 bases, with 13 bases remaining between them. The CDR3 is 13 amino acids. CDR1 and CDR2 from the germline V gene are DFQATT and SNEGSKA (reference sequence). CDR3 amino acids: CSASWGAVDTQYF. The DNA for the CDR3 is TGCAGTGCTAGTTGGGGAGCGGTGGATACGCAGTATTTT.

This rearrangement joins TRBV18 to TRBJ1-2; 7 nucleotides match TRBD1. V was pared by 5 bases and J by 3 bases, with 12 bases of the junction left unmatched. CDR3 length: 16 amino acids. The germline gives CDR1 KGHSH, CDR2 LQKENI. CDR3 sequence reads: CASSSQDRPLHYGYTF. The CDR3 DNA reads TGTGCCAGCTCATCACAGGACAGGCCCCTCCACTATGGCTACACCTTC.

This rearrangement joins TRBV4-1 to TRBJ2-7; perhaps TRBD1 as D (5 bases). The CDR3 spans 16 residues. V dropped 0 bases and J dropped 0 bases, with 12 bases sitting between them. Germline V gene sequence: CDR1 MGHRA, CDR2 YSYEKL. The CDR3 is CASSQDQGTSSYEQYF. The CDR3 coding sequence is TGCGCCAGCAGCCAAGATCAGGGAACCAGCTCCTACGAGCAGTACTTC.

This clone was seen only a few times. This chain connects TRBV9 to TRBJ1-1; D unresolved. The CDR3 totals 13 residues. Between the trimmed V and J ends, which lost 4 bases and 1 base, there was a span of 8 bases. The germline gives CDR1 SGDLS, CDR2 YYNGEE. DNA for the CDR3: TGTGCCAGCAGCCCCCAGGCGAACACTGAAGCTTTCTTT. This codes for CASSPQANTEAFF.

V and J are TRBV6-2 or TRBV6-3 and TRBJ2-1; 10 nucleotides line up with TRBD2. The germline gives CDR1 MNHEY, CDR2 SVGEGT. The CDR3 contains 12 residues. V lost 4 bases to trimming and J lost 10 bases; unmatched junction nucleotides: 1. The CDR3 loop reads CASSWGLAEQFF. The CDR3 DNA sequence: TGTGCCAGCAGTTGGGGACTAGCGGAGCAGTTCTTC.

The rearrangement uses TRBV19 and TRBJ2-5; tentatively, D is TRBD2 (6 bases). CDR3 size: 13 residues. V lost 3 bases and J lost 1, with 6 bases in between. Germline-derived CDR1 and CDR2 are LNHDA and SQIVND (reference sequence). The CDR3: CASSIGGQETQYF. CDR3 in DNA: TGTGCCAGTAGTATCGGGGGCCAAGAGACCCAGTACTTC.

The chain carries TRBV10-3 and TRBJ1-1, with D perhaps matching TRBD1 (6 bases). Looked up from germline, CDR1 is ENHRY and CDR2 is SYGVKD. The CDR3 length is 14 residues. The V gene lost 4 bases and the J gene lost 4 bases, with 13 bases spanning the gap. This CDR3 is CAISVEGVGTEAFF. CDR3 DNA: TGTGCCATCAGTGTTGAGGGGGTCGGCACTGAAGCTTTCTTT.

The chain combines TRBV9 with TRBJ1-6; D uncertain. The CDR3 extends over 15 amino acids. Germline CDR1 and CDR2: SGDLS and YYNGEE. V shed 4 bases and J shed 6 bases, with 14 bases lying between them. CDR3: CASSPAGSGNSPLHF. Written as DNA, the CDR3 is TGTGCCAGCAGCCCCGCGGGGTCCGGTAATTCACCCCTCCACTTT.

The rearrangement joins TRBV5-1 to TRBJ2-2; 8 bases are a match to TRBD2. Germline V lookup: CDR1 SGHRS, CDR2 YFSETQ. The CDR3 has 17 amino acids. The V and J ends lost 1 base and 2 bases, in that order; junction bases with no gene match: 7. The CDR3 protein is CASSLLQRGTNTGELFF. The CDR3 DNA reads as TGCGCCAGCAGCTTGCTTCAGCGGGGGACTAACACCGGGGAGCTGTTTTTT.

This chain joins TRBV7-3 and TRBJ1-1; D may be TRBD1 (5 bases). Per germline, CDR1 SGHTA and CDR2 FQGTGA. The CDR3 extends over 15 amino acids. The germline V and J ends were trimmed by 5 bases and 6 bases, with 19 bases remaining between them. The CDR3 DNA is TGTGCCAGCAGCGACGACCGGGGGAATGGCGCTGAAGCTTTCTTT. It specifies CASSDDRGNGAEAFF. Full variable domain (missing parts from reference TRBV7-3 and TRBJ1-1): GAGVSQTPSNKVTEKGKYVELRCDPISGHTALYWYRQSLGQGPEFLIYFQGTGAADDSGLPNDRFFAVRPEGSVSTLKIQRTERGDSAVYLCASSDDRGNGAEAFFGQGTRLTVV.

This chain connects TRBV20-1 to TRBJ1-1; 8 bases map to TRBD1. Trimming cost V 7 bases and J 5 bases; bases outside gene matches: 3. This CDR3 region has 11 residues. Germline assignment: CDR1 DFQATT and CDR2 SNEGSKA (reference sequence). CDR3 nucleotides: TGCAGTGTTGACAGGGGTACTGAAGCTTTCTTT. Protein: CSVDRGTEAFF.

The J gene is TRBJ2-2, the V gene TRBV2, with 7 bases matching TRBD2. V lost 4 bases, J lost 4 bases, and 6 bases stayed unmatched. The CDR3 runs to 15 residues. Germline V gene sequence: CDR1 SNHLY, CDR2 FYNNEI. The CDR3 sequence: CASSGRGDVTGELFF. Written as DNA, the CDR3 is TGTGCCAGCAGTGGACGGGGGGACGTCACCGGGGAGCTGTTTTTT. The entire variable domain, with the rest obtained from reference TRBV2 and TRBJ2-2, is as follows: EPEVTQTPSHQVTQMGQEVILRCVPISNHLYFYWYRQILGQKVEFLVSFYNNEISEKSEIFDDQFSVERPDGSNFTLKIRSTKLEDSAMYFCASSGRGDVTGELFFGEGSRLTVL.

The chain employs TRBV2 and TRBJ1-5; a possible D gene is TRBD1 (5 bases). In germline, CDR1 is SNHLY, CDR2 FYNNEI. The CDR3 has 14 amino acids. V was cut by 1 base and J by 6 bases, with 10 bases left in between. CDR3 residues: CASSEEGEVQPQHF. The CDR3 DNA is TGTGCCAGCAGTGAAGAAGGGGAGGTTCAGCCCCAGCATTTT. Filled out from reference TRBV2 and TRBJ1-5, the complete variable domain reads EPEVTQTPSHQVTQMGQEVILRCVPISNHLYFYWYRQILGQKVEFLVSFYNNEISEKSEIFDDQFSVERPDGSNFTLKIRSTKLEDSAMYFCASSEEGEVQPQHFGDGTRLSIL.

As concerns this clone: Sequence at one end of the junction differs from germline and may be a read error. The V call is TRBV7-7, the J call TRBJ1-1; tentative D call: TRBD1 (5 bases). The length of the CDR3 is 13 residues. Germline CDR1 is SSHAT and CDR2 is FNYEAQ (reference sequence). Here the CDR3 DNA reads TGTGCTAGCAGCCGTGACAGGAACACTGAAGCTTTCTTT. Encoded protein: CASSRDRNTEAFF.

This chain links TRBV10-3 with TRBJ1-3; D ambiguous. Germline CDR1 is ENHRY and CDR2 is SYGVKD. The CDR3 extends over 14 amino acids. Trimming removed 11 bases at V and 3 bases at J, with 17 bases between. The CDR3 DNA reads TGTGCCCCCCGGAGGCAGAGGTGTGGAAACACCATATATTTT. Translated: CAPRRQRCGNTIYF.

Only a few counts were recorded for this clone. The chain combines TRBV5-4 with TRBJ1-2; a possible D gene is TRBD1 (5 bases). The V end was cut by 0 bases, the J end by 8 bases, with 11 bases between. Germline V gives CDR1 SGHNT, CDR2 YYREEE (reference sequence). The CDR3 totals 13 residues. In nucleotides, the CDR3 is TGTGCCAGCAGCTTGGGTGCAGGGTACGGCTACACCTTC. Its protein is CASSLGAGYGYTF. The entire variable domain, with the rest obtained from reference TRBV5-4 and TRBJ1-2, is as follows: ETGVTQSPTHLIKTRGQQVTLRCSSQSGHNTVSWYQQALGQGPQFIFQYYREEENGRGNFPPRFSGLQFPNYSSELNVNALELDDSALYLCASSLGAGYGYTFGSGTRLTVV.

The chain couples TRBV4-3 to TRBJ2-3; no reliable D call. Germline assignment: CDR1 LGHNA and CDR2 YSLEER. This CDR3 has 13 residues. V lost 2 bases and J lost 4, with 7 bases in between. The CDR3 nucleotides read TGCGCCAGCAGCCAACGTCGGGCAGATACGCAGTATTTT. It codes for CASSQRRADTQYF.

This chain uses TRBV21-1 with TRBJ1-2; the table calls TRBD1, which could not be checked here. TRBV21-1 is noted as a pseudogene. The CDR3 totals 15 residues. The CDR3 coding sequence is TGTGCCAGCAGCAAAAAGGGACAGGAGCACTATGGCTACACCTTC. Translation gives CASSKKGQEHYGYTF.

The J gene is TRBJ2-1, the V gene TRBV18, with 12 bases that match TRBD1. The germline V gene encodes CDR1 KGHSH and CDR2 LQKENI. The CDR3 has 14 amino acids. Trimming removed 6 bases from V and 8 bases from J; junction bases left unmatched: 5. The CDR3 loop reads CASSPGQGAYEQFF. CDR3 nucleotides: TGTGCCAGCTCCCCGGGACAGGGGGCGTATGAGCAGTTCTTC.